A single sample gave rise to the 8 T cell receptor beta chains below, sequenced in a study of control samples from healthy donors and cancer patients. Clones were sequenced by immunoSEQ multiplex PCR, and TCRdb holds only the in-frame ones, with some missing. The sample shows roughly 98,000 clones, more than 85% of them seen only once. The sequenced sample consisted of blood. The receptors were gathered from a man aged 18 to 30 in good health.

This sequence joins TRBV4-2 and TRBJ1-2; D not resolved. The CDR3 runs to 13 residues. V lost 1 base, J lost 5 bases, and 8 bases lay in between. Germline V gene sequence: CDR1 LGHNA, CDR2 YNFKEQ. The CDR3 sequence is CASSQGESYGYTF. DNA for the CDR3: TGTGCCAGCAGCCAAGGGGAATCATATGGCTACACCTTC.

This chain links TRBV4-1 with TRBJ2-7, with 8 bases that match TRBD1. This CDR3 is built from 15 residues. Germline values: CDR1 MGHRA, CDR2 YSYEKL. J lost 4 bases, V lost 1 base, and 6 bases had no gene match. The CDR3 bases are TGCGCCAGCAGCCAAGCAAGGACAGGGACTTACGAGCAGTACTTC. Its translation: CASSQARTGTYEQYF.

The chain links TRBV27 to TRBJ1-5; no clear D. V was trimmed by 9 bases and J by 5 bases, leaving 17 bases between them. Germline V gene sequence: CDR1 MNHEY, CDR2 SMNVEV (reference sequence). This CDR3 is built from 14 residues. As DNA, the CDR3 is TGTGCCAGGGTCCGGAGGCCGACGGATCAGCCCCAGCATTTT. Protein: CARVRRPTDQPQHF.

CDR3 in DNA: TGTGCCAGCAATGCCGGGACAGGGGGCACCGGGGAGCTGTTTTTT. Protein product: CASNAGTGGTGELFF. This chain connects TRBV3-1 (or the pseudogene TRBV3-2) to TRBJ2-2; 11 positions match TRBD1. Germline V gives CDR1 LGHDT, CDR2 YNNKEL (reference sequence). The junction had 5 bases not matched to a gene; V was cut back by 7 bases and J by 4 bases. The CDR3 contains 15 residues.

The chain links TRBV7-9 to TRBJ1-2, with a weak D call TRBD1 (5 bases). CDR1 and CDR2 from the germline V gene are SEHNR and FQNEAQ (reference sequence). The CDR3 consists of 15 residues. V lost 1 base to trimming and J lost 7 bases, with 16 bases between them. The DNA for the CDR3 is TGTGCCAGCAGCTTAGTGCCTGGGGCACTGGGTGGCTACACCTTC. Its translation: CASSLVPGALGGYTF.

This rearrangement joins TRBV14 to TRBJ1-1, with 7 nucleotides matching TRBD1. The V gene end was trimmed by 6 bases and the J gene end by 5 bases; junction bases not matched to a gene: 3. Germline CDR1 and CDR2: SGHDN and FVKESK. This CDR3 region has 12 residues. As DNA, the CDR3 is TGTGCCAGCAGGCTACAGGGGACTGAAGCTTTCTTT. It codes for CASRLQGTEAFF.

This clone has only one observation. The chain combines TRBV5-1 with TRBJ1-2; perhaps TRBD1 as D (5 bases). The CDR3 loop spans 15 amino acids. V shed 1 base and J shed 2 bases, with 12 bases lying between them. Germline V gene data show CDR1 as SGHRS and CDR2 as YFSETQ. Here the CDR3 DNA reads TGCGCCAGCAGCTTGACGGGACGGAAAAACTATGGCTACACCTTC. Translating gives CASSLTGRKNYGYTF.

The rearrangement joins TRBV27 to TRBJ1-6, with D perhaps matching TRBD1 (6 bases). Germline-derived CDR1 and CDR2 are MNHEY and SMNVEV (reference sequence). This CDR3 is 16 amino acids long. Trimming pared 5 bases from V and 6 bases from J, leaving 17 bases between. Here the CDR3 reads CASSPAKGVGNSPLHF. The CDR3 DNA follows: TGTGCCAGCAGTCCCGCAAAGGGGGTTGGTAATTCACCCCTCCACTTT.